This TCR beta chain is drawn from a study of T cell responses to AZD1222 COVID-19 vaccine. Study-wide findings and caveats: An increase in Spike-specific TCR breadth and depth was observed after two AZD1222 doses. Donors were largely white British and mainly female; clonal diversity was possibly underestimated.

This table comes from immunoSEQ multiplex PCR, and its TCRdb copy is limited to in-frame clones, with some not included. The sample carries 90,000 to 110,000 clones, 87% recorded once. As regards this clone: Its antigen remains unidentified.

Germline V gene sequence: CDR1 LNHNV, CDR2 YYDKDF (reference sequence). CDR3 length equals 14 residues. The V and J ends lost 0 bases and 7 bases respectively, with 13 bases between them. This receptor was identified in an adult in good health. The V and J genes are TRBV15 and TRBJ2-7; D is unresolved. Sequences were derived from peripheral blood, sampled on day 0 of AZD1222 vaccination. CDR3 DNA: TGTGCCACCAGCAGAGATTACGCCCGGTCGGAGCAGTACTTC. Protein: CATSRDYARSEQYF.